Below are 21 T cell receptor beta chains sequenced from a single sample in a study of cytomegalovirus exposure and HLA in healthy donors. It was with 60 Vbeta and 13 Jbeta primers that the PCR ran. Assay used: immunoSEQ multiplex PCR; TCRdb lists only in-frame clones, some missing. The sample consists of about 140,000 clones, about 80% of them appearing once. The sample was PBMCs. These TCRs come from a man younger than 45 in good health and CMV-seronegative.

This chain joins TRBV19 and TRBJ1-1; the D gene is possibly TRBD1 (6 bases). The V and J ends lost 4 bases and 5 bases respectively, with 17 bases between them. The CDR3 sequence is 15 residues long. Germline V lookup: CDR1 LNHDA, CDR2 SQIVND (reference sequence). DNA for the CDR3: TGTGCCAGTAGTAGGGGGCCAGGAGAAAGGACTGAAGCTTTCTTT. This sequence encodes CASSRGPGERTEAFF. Complete variable domain (other parts from reference TRBV19 and TRBJ1-1): DGGITQSPKYLFRKEGQNVTLSCEQNLNHDAMYWYRQDPGQGLRLIYYSQIVNDFQKGDIAEGYSVSREKKESFPLTVTSAQKNPTAFYLCASSRGPGERTEAFFGQGTRLTVV.

The chain is built from TRBV28 and TRBJ1-4; maybe TRBD1 (6 bases). CDR1 and CDR2 from the germline V gene are MDHEN and SYDVKM. The CDR3 spans 14 residues. Trimming removed 4 bases from V and 5 bases from J, with 11 bases in between. The CDR3 reads CASSSMRGNEKLFF. CDR3 in DNA: TGTGCCAGCAGTTCCATGAGGGGGAATGAAAAACTGTTTTTT.

The chain carries TRBV2 and TRBJ1-3, with D maybe TRBD1 (6 bases). Germline values: CDR1 SNHLY, CDR2 FYNNEI. The CDR3 length is 14 residues. The ends were cut back, 7 bases at V and 6 bases at J, with 16 bases in the middle. CDR3 coding DNA: TGTGCCAGCAACCGGGGGGGGCTGGAAAACACCATATATTTT. The encoded protein is CASNRGGLENTIYF.

This sequence joins TRBV28 and TRBJ2-1; 11 nucleotides line up with TRBD2. The CDR3 sequence is 14 residues long. Germline V lookup: CDR1 MDHEN, CDR2 SYDVKM. Trimming at V came to 6 bases and at J to 8 bases, leaving 6 bases not matched to a gene. The CDR3 is CASSLLAGVHEQFF. CDR3 in DNA: TGTGCCAGCAGCCTACTAGCGGGAGTACATGAGCAGTTCTTC.

This chain connects TRBV28 to TRBJ1-5; D is ambiguous. From germline, CDR1 is MDHEN and CDR2 SYDVKM. Trimming cost V 3 bases and J 5 bases, with 11 bases left between them. This CDR3 comprises 14 residues. The DNA of the CDR3 is TGTGCCAGCAGTTTCCCCTCCCTCGATCAGCCCCAGCATTTT. This translates into CASSFPSLDQPQHF.

This clone occurred a few times. The gene calls are TRBV11-3 and TRBJ2-3, with 7 bases aligning to TRBD2. The CDR3 runs 12 residues. In germline, CDR1 is SGHNT, CDR2 YENEEA. V trimming: 5 bases; J trimming: 8 bases; junction bases outside the gene matches: 4. The CDR3 reads CASSKGLPTQYF. Here the CDR3 DNA reads TGTGCCAGCAGCAAGGGACTACCTACGCAGTATTTT.

The rearrangement joins TRBV10-3 to TRBJ2-1; D perhaps matches TRBD2 (6 bases). The CDR3 totals 12 residues. Trimming removed 2 bases from V and 9 bases from J, with 8 bases in between. The germline V gene encodes CDR1 ENHRY and CDR2 SYGVKD. CDR3 amino acids: CAISEGRGEQFF. CDR3 DNA: TGTGCCATCAGTGAGGGGCGGGGTGAGCAGTTCTTC.

This chain connects TRBV7-2 to TRBJ2-1, with TRBD2 identical over 7 bases. Germline CDR1 SGHTA, CDR2 FQGNSA. CDR3 length equals 14 residues. With V trimmed by 5 bases and J by 4 bases, 5 bases remained unmatched. The CDR3 sequence: CASSRGLEYNEQFF. DNA of the CDR3: TGTGCCAGCAGCAGAGGACTAGAGTACAATGAGCAGTTCTTC.

The chain is built from TRBV7-2 and TRBJ1-5, with TRBD1 as a possible D gene (6 bases). In germline, CDR1 is SGHTA, CDR2 FQGNSA. The CDR3 covers 15 residues. V lost 7 bases to trimming and J lost 7 bases, with 20 bases between them. This CDR3 reads CASTDGTPSDQPQHF. The DNA of the CDR3 is TGTGCCAGCACTGACGGGACACCCTCGGACCAGCCCCAGCATTTT.

In its sample, this clone was seen once. CDR3 coding DNA: TGTGCCAGCAGCCTGGACAGGGATTGGGGTGGCTACACCTTC. The encoded protein is CASSLDRDWGGYTF. The chain joins TRBV28 to TRBJ1-2, with TRBD1 matching over 8 bases. With V trimmed by 6 bases and J by 7 bases, 10 bases remained unmatched. The CDR3 runs 14 residues. The germline V gene has CDR1 MDHEN and CDR2 SYDVKM.

This rearrangement joins TRBV29-1 to TRBJ2-4; D remains ambiguous. The CDR3 is 12 residues long. Germline CDR1 SQVTM, CDR2 ANQGSEA. With 3 bases removed from V and 1 base from J, the gap between germline ends came to 4 bases. The CDR3 region has the DNA TGCAGCGTTGAGAGGGCCAAAAACATTCAGTACTTC. It is translated as CSVERAKNIQYF.

The rearrangement links TRBV6-5 to TRBJ1-4; tentatively, D is TRBD1 (5 bases). Trimming took off 6 bases at V and 7 bases at J, with 15 bases between the two ends. The CDR3 has 14 amino acids. Germline loops: CDR1 MNHEY, CDR2 SVGAGI. This chain's CDR3 is CASRVTVGGEKLFF. CDR3 coding DNA: TGTGCCAGCAGGGTGACAGTCGGCGGTGAAAAACTGTTTTTT.

This clone was counted only a few times. This CDR3 is CASSPDSSYEQYF. CDR3 in DNA: TGTGCCAGCAGTCCCGACAGTTCCTACGAGCAGTACTTC. This chain joins TRBV6-6 and TRBJ2-7; weak D call: TRBD1 (5 bases). V was trimmed by 5 bases and J by 1 base, leaving 9 bases between them. The CDR3 contains 13 residues. CDR1 is MNHNY, CDR2 SVGAGI, per germline (reference sequence).

The chain has TRBV5-1 and TRBJ2-7, with 7 bases lining up with TRBD1. The ends lost 4 bases at V and 4 bases at J; junction bases unmatched: 5. Per the germline V gene, CDR1 is SGHRS and CDR2 is YFSETQ. This CDR3 contains 13 residues. This CDR3 reads CASSPTGMYEQYF. The CDR3 DNA reads TGCGCCAGCAGCCCGACAGGGATGTACGAGCAGTACTTC.

This clone occurred once. The gene calls are TRBV25-1 and TRBJ2-4; TRBD1 is a possible D gene (6 bases). Trimming removed 4 bases at V and 0 bases at J, with 13 bases between. This CDR3 contains 16 residues. The germline V gene has CDR1 MGHDK and CDR2 SYGVNS. The DNA for the CDR3 is TGTGCCAGCAGTGCCGGGGACATTTCAGCCAAAAACATTCAGTACTTC. Residues: CASSAGDISAKNIQYF.

This clone was seen only a few times. The CDR3 ends on some other residue instead of the conserved phenylalanine or tryptophan, so this is likely a read error. Because the CDR3's place on the DNA is in doubt, the DNA is left out and the CDR3 is given as listed by TCRdb. The chain joins TRBV27 to TRBJ1-1. CDR1 and CDR2 (germline): MNHEY, SMNVEV (reference sequence). The CDR3 is 9 amino acids in total, end residues counted. CDR3 sequence reads: CASSFAAAG.

The rearrangement links TRBV11-2 to TRBJ2-7; 9 positions agree with TRBD2. Trimming took 11 bases from V and 7 from J; bases not matched to a gene: 15. CDR1 SGHAT and CDR2 FQNNGV come from the germline V gene. The length of the CDR3 is 14 residues. The CDR3 nucleotides read TGTGCCTCCGCTTTGTTAGCGGGGGCCCTGGAGCAGTACTTC. This gives the protein CASALLAGALEQYF.

This chain joins TRBV28 and TRBJ1-2; 8 bases map to TRBD1. Germline CDR1 is MDHEN and CDR2 is SYDVKM. The trim removed 8 bases at V and 3 bases at J, leaving 8 bases unmatched. The CDR3 is 14 amino acids. CDR3 sequence: CASRSSDRDYGYTF. CDR3 nucleotides: TGTGCCAGCCGTAGTTCGGACAGGGACTATGGCTACACCTTC.

This chain joins TRBV19 and TRBJ2-5; D is possibly TRBD2 (6 bases). Judging by the DNA end, TRBJ2-7 fits better; the J call may be wrong. Looked up from germline, CDR1 is LNHDA and CDR2 is SQIVND (reference sequence). The CDR3 spans 13 residues. CDR3 nucleotide sequence: TGTGCCAGTAGTATCGGGACTTATTACGAGCAGTACTTC. Translating it yields CASSIGTYYEQYF.

The CDR3 sequence is CASSWEAPGQNNEQFF. The CDR3 region has the DNA TGCGCCAGCAGCTGGGAGGCCCCGGGACAGAACAATGAGCAGTTCTTC. The chain has TRBV5-1 and TRBJ2-1; a possible D gene is TRBD1 (7 bases). Trimming removed 3 bases from V and 5 bases from J, with 18 bases in between. CDR1 and CDR2 from the germline V gene are SGHRS and YFSETQ. This CDR3 contains 16 residues. The full variable domain, in which reference TRBV5-1 and TRBJ2-1 provide the parts outside the CDR3, is KAGVTQTPRYLIKTRGQQVTLSCSPISGHRSVSWYQQTPGQGLQFLFEYFSETQRNKGNFPGRFSGRQFSNSRSEMNVSTLELGDSALYLCASSWEAPGQNNEQFFGPGTRLTVL.

This clone was seen only once. The chain carries TRBV29-1 and TRBJ2-7; 13 bases match TRBD2. Losses at the gene ends were 8 bases for V and 7 bases for J; bases not matched to a gene: 8. There are 13 residues in the CDR3. Germline V gene lookup returns CDR1 SQVTM and CDR2 ANQGSEA. CDR3 loop: CSFNMGLAGEQYF. DNA of the CDR3: TGCAGCTTTAATATGGGACTAGCGGGGGAGCAGTACTTC.